One T cell receptor (beta chain) is described in this entry. Its antigen is not known. This sample is part of a study of CD8+CD57+ T cells in acquired aplastic anemia. About the study: Yields of DNA that came from sorted CD4+ and CD8+ cells averaged about 3 ug. An average of approximately 11 million reads for CD4+ cells was obtained from healthy donors.

V lost 5 bases to trimming and J lost 11 bases; unmatched junction nucleotides: 11. The CDR3 loop spans 13 amino acids. Per germline, CDR1 KGHSH and CDR2 LQKENI. Study-level points and caveats: Patient and control CD8+ Simpson's diversity was not significantly different. The number of CD8+ CDR3 sequences shared by patients and controls was roughly 31.

The TCR beta profiling, which covered VDJ combination and CDR3 sequence, was carried out using genomic DNA as the template. TCRdb passed the reads through MiXCR, listing each CDR3 protein once. The repertoire holds 200,000 to 250,000 distinct CDR3 sequences, with roughly 33% as singletons. This chain joins TRBV18 and TRBJ1-1; 7 nucleotides align to TRBD1. Sequencing was performed on sorted CD4+, CD8+, or CD8+CD57+ T cells (not recorded which) from PBMCs. This sequence was found in a human donor in good health, serving as a control. The CDR3 DNA sequence: TGTGCCAGCTCATTACAGGGGCCTCAGAATGCTTTCTTT. This translates into CASSLQGPQNAFF.